The entry that follows covers one T cell receptor (beta chain) sequence. Sequenced by immunoSEQ multiplex PCR; TCRdb stores in-frame clones only, minus some. This sample yields 50,000 to 60,000 clones, of which almost 90% are seen a single time; around 4.8% belongs to the top ten. This entry is derived from a study of OX40 agonist ivuxolimab in advanced cancers. People who had autoimmune disease history or systemic immunosuppression were excluded. V shed 3 bases and J 3 bases; nucleotides not matched to a gene: 1. CDR3 length: 15 residues. The V gene's germline CDR1 is SGHTS and CDR2 YDEGEE. The chain links TRBV5-8 to TRBJ2-1, with 12 bases fitting TRBD2. The TCR sequence derives from an adult with an advanced solid tumor such as melanoma, head and neck, liver or kidney cancer. The sample was CD4+ or CD8+ T cells sorted from blood, taken in a trial of the OX40 agonist ivuxolimab. CDR3 amino acids: CASSWGLAGYNEQFF. CDR3 bases: TGTGCCAGCAGCTGGGGACTAGCGGGCTACAATGAGCAGTTCTTC. Using reference TRBV5-8 and TRBJ2-1 for the parts outside the CDR3, the full variable domain is EAGVTQSPTHLIKTRGQQATLRCSPISGHTSVYWYQQALGLGLQFLLWYDEGEERNRGNFPPRFSGRQFPNYSSELNVNALELEDSALYLCASSWGLAGYNEQFFGPGTRLTVL.